This T cell receptor (beta chain) derives from a study of T-cell memory formation after mild COVID-19. Constant-segment primers and 5'RACE yielded cDNA libraries for TCR alpha and TCR beta, each carrying sample barcodes and UMIs. MiXCR, run by TCRdb on the 5' RACE reads, gives a single entry per CDR3 protein. In the table there are about 250,000 distinct CDR3 sequences, about 16% of which are singletons. V gave up 6 bases and J gave up 0 bases, with 6 bases separating them. Per germline, CDR1 DFQATT and CDR2 SNEGSKA (reference sequence). The CDR3 contains 12 residues. The clonotype was recovered from an adult woman who had mild COVID-19 (a few samples of this study predate the infection). Cell type and time point are not known. Sequences were obtained from PBMCs or a T cell subset sorted from them (not recorded which). V usage is TRBV20-1 and J usage is TRBJ1-5; unclear D gene. The CDR3 nucleotides are TGCAGTGCCCGCTATAGCAATCAGCCCCAGCATTTT. Protein product: CSARYSNQPQHF.